The rows below give T cell receptor beta chains drawn from one sample of a study of regulatory T cells in long-lasting Graves disease. TCRdb used MiXCR to reprocess the multiplex PCR reads, holding one entry per CDR3 protein. This table has some 220,000 distinct CDR3 sequences, roughly 20% appearing once. The same data also went into a second study, on T cells in Graves' hyperthyroidism and ophthalmopathy.

The source material was peripheral blood mononuclear cells (PBMCs), sampled at new diagnosis, from a patient treated with antithyroid drugs. The receptors originated from a woman aged 25 to 45 with Graves disease. Both conserved end residues are part of each CDR3. The D gene is left open where the match is weak. Clone size is not always given. Where it is, it says once, few, many or a class for expanded clones.

clone_size j_call cdr3_length v_call d_call cdr3_nt cdr3_aa
many TRBJ1-2 14 TRBV5-5 TRBD1 TGTGCCAGCAGTCCTACTGACAGGGCTCATGGCTACACCTTC CASSPTDRAHGYTF
many TRBJ2-5 11 TRBV20-1 NA TGCAGTGCTAGAGGGGCAGAGACCCAGTACTTC CSARGAETQYF
few TRBJ2-3 11 TRBV29-1 NA TGCAGCGTTGGGCGCACAGATACGCAGTATTTT CSVGRTDTQYF
many TRBJ1-1 13 TRBV3-1 NA TGTGCCAGCAGCCAACGTGGATCGGGTGAAGCTTTCTTT CASSQRGSGEAFF
many TRBJ2-7 16 TRBV27 TRBD2 TGTGCCAGCAGTTTATCAAGGCTAGCGGGATCCTACGAGCAGTACTTC CASSLSRLAGSYEQYF
many TRBJ2-2 14 TRBV3-1 NA TGTGCCAGCAGCCGCCTCGCGAACACCGGGGAGCTGTTTTTT CASSRLANTGELFF
many TRBJ2-3 17 TRBV2 TRBD1 TGTGCCAGCAGTGACCCCACAGGGGGCGCATGGACAGATACGCAGTATTTT CASSDPTGGAWTDTQYF
many TRBJ1-4 18 TRBV18 TRBD1 TGTGCCAGCTCCCGCAAGGGGACAGGGGGCACGGCGAATGAAAAACTGTTTTTT CASSRKGTGGTANEKLFF
many TRBJ2-7 15 TRBV3-1 NA TGTGCCAGCAGCCAGTGGGGGACACTAGACTACGAGCAGTACTTC CASSQWGTLDYEQYF
few TRBJ2-5 13 TRBV11-3 NA TGTGCCAGCAGCCAACCCGGCGGGGAGACCCAGTACTTC CASSQPGGETQYF
many TRBJ2-5 13 TRBV2 TRBD2 TGTGCCAGCAGACTAGCGGGGCAGGAGACCCAGTACTTC CASRLAGQETQYF
many TRBJ2-6 13 TRBV7-9 NA TGTGCCAGCAGTTCGGCTGGGGCCAACGTCCTGACTTTC CASSSAGANVLTF
many TRBJ1-1 16 TRBV7-2 NA TGTGCCAGCAGCCCACGCGTTAGGCAGGGTGACACTGAAGCTTTCTTT CASSPRVRQGDTEAFF
few TRBJ1-1 16 TRBV12-5 NA TGTGCTAGTGGTAGGGCTGGCGGGGGCATTAACACTGAAGCTTTCTTT CASGRAGGGINTEAFF
NA TRBJ2-7 15 TRBV28 TRBD1 TGTGCCAGCAGCCCGGGACAGGTATCCCCCTACGAGCAGTACTTC CASSPGQVSPYEQYF
NA TRBJ1-5 14 TRBV19 NA TGTGCCAGTAACTCGATTCAGCACAATCAGCCCCAGCATTTT CASNSIQHNQPQHF
many TRBJ1-1 15 TRBV11-2 NA TGTGCCAGCAGCGGGCGCTCCCTGGGTAGCACTGAAGCTTTCTTT CASSGRSLGSTEAFF
NA TRBJ1-3 15 TRBV9 NA TGTGCCAGCAGCGTAGAGGGGGGGCCTGGAAACACCATATATTTT CASSVEGGPGNTIYF
many TRBJ2-7 15 TRBV19 NA TGTGCCAGTAGTATAGTGGGGGACGGTCCCTCGGAGCAGTACTTC CASSIVGDGPSEQYF
NA TRBJ2-2 14 TRBV12-3/TRBV12-4 TRBD2 TGTGCCAGCAGTAGGACTAGCGGGAGCGGGGAGCTGTTTTTT CASSRTSGSGELFF
many TRBJ2-2 17 TRBV12-3/TRBV12-4 TRBD2 TGTGCCAGCAGTCTTCGGGGGGTAGCGGGAGGGGTCGGGGAGCTGTTTTTT CASSLRGVAGGVGELFF
NA TRBJ1-2 15 TRBV27 NA TGTGCCAGCAGTTTTTCCCCCTTACAGTCCCGGGGCTACACCTTC CASSFSPLQSRGYTF
few TRBJ2-5 18 TRBV20-1 NA TGCAGTGCTAGAGCCGCAGGGGGACGTGGGGGGGGGCTGGAGACCCAGTACTTC CSARAAGGRGGGLETQYF
NA TRBJ2-7 14 TRBV12-3/TRBV12-4 NA TGTGCCAGCAGACAGGGTTTTAGCACCTACGAGCAGTACTTC CASRQGFSTYEQYF
many TRBJ2-1 17 TRBV2 TRBD1 TGTGCCAGCAGTGAATTCCATGTCCTAGGACAGGACAATGAGCAGTTCTTC CASSEFHVLGQDNEQFF
many TRBJ1-1 11 TRBV7-9 NA TGTGCCAGCAGCCAATACACTGAAGCTTTCTTT CASSQYTEAFF
NA TRBJ2-1 16 TRBV30 NA TGTGCCTGGAGAATTTTCGGAGGGCACGCCTACAATGAGCAGTTCTTC CAWRIFGGHAYNEQFF
NA TRBJ2-1 18 TRBV11-2 NA TGTGCCAGCAGCCTCGGAGGGTCCAGGTCCAGCTCCTACAATGAGCAGTTCTTC CASSLGGSRSSSYNEQFF
NA TRBJ2-5 14 TRBV27 TRBD1 TGTGCCAGCAGTTTATGGACAGGTCAAGAGACCCAGTACTTC CASSLWTGQETQYF
many TRBJ1-4 15 TRBV6-1 TRBD1 TGTGCCAGCAACAAGGGGACAGGGACTAATGAAAAACTGTTTTTT CASNKGTGTNEKLFF
many TRBJ2-2 17 TRBV20-1 NA TGCAGTGCTAGAGATACCCTAGACAGAAAGAACACCGGGGAGCTGTTTTTT CSARDTLDRKNTGELFF
NA TRBJ2-5 13 TRBV6-1 TRBD2 TGTGCCAGCACCCCGCCCGGGAGGGAGACCCAGTACTTC CASTPPGRETQYF
few TRBJ2-3 16 TRBV7-2 NA TGTGCCAGCAGCTCCCGACAGGGAGGGGGCACAGATACGCAGTATTTT CASSSRQGGGTDTQYF
NA TRBJ1-2 15 TRBV12-3/TRBV12-4 NA TGTGCCAGCAGTTCATCGGACAGCCACCCTCTGGGTCTAACCTTC CASSSSDSHPLGLTF
many TRBJ1-2 15 TRBV14 TRBD1 TGTGCCAGCAGCCACCTAGGGGGCGCCGACTATGGCTACACCTTC CASSHLGGADYGYTF
many TRBJ1-2 13 TRBV10-1 NA TGCGCCAGCAGTGAGACGGGGAGAGGTGGCTACACCTTC CASSETGRGGYTF
NA TRBJ2-1 13 TRBV9 NA TGTGCCAGCAGCCCCCGGTACCTCAATGAGCAGTTCTTC CASSPRYLNEQFF
NA TRBJ2-2 17 TRBV11-2 TRBD2 TGTGCCAGCAGCCCCCCTCTTAGCGGGAGTGGGACCGGGGAGCTGTTTTTT CASSPPLSGSGTGELFF
NA TRBJ2-7 14 TRBV28 NA TGTGCCAGCAGCCCACTTGTTAGATTCTACGAGCAGTACTTC CASSPLVRFYEQYF
NA TRBJ1-5 15 TRBV6-1 TRBD1 TGTGCCAGCAGTGACCCGGGACAGGGGAGACATCCCCAGCATTTT CASSDPGQGRHPQHF
many TRBJ1-2 11 TRBV11-3 NA TGTGCCAGCAGCCAGGACAGTGGCTACACCTTC CASSQDSGYTF
many TRBJ2-7 14 TRBV20-1 TRBD1 TGCAGTGCTAGAGAAGGGGGCCGGTTAAGCGAGCAGTACTTC CSAREGGRLSEQYF